These 22 T cell receptor beta chains came from one sample sequenced in a study of T cells expressing NK-cell markers. With the 5' RACE reads reprocessed, TCRdb shows one record per CDR3 protein and no DNA. The ten top clones account for approximately 17%, within a sample of under 200,000 distinct CDR3 sequences. The specimen sequenced was blood T cells: a sorted CD56 or NKG2C T cell subset, CD4+ or CD8+ T cells, or bulk PBMC T cells (not recorded which). The source of these receptors is a woman aged 18-69 years in good health.

The chain uses TRBV28 and TRBJ2-3; TCRdb calls TRBD2, which cannot be checked without DNA. The CDR3 has 16 residues. Germline CDR1 reads MDHEN; CDR2 reads SYDVKM. CDR3 region: CASSGAFTGTRDTQYF.

This chain joins TRBV5-5 and TRBJ1-5. The germline V gene has CDR1 SGHKS and CDR2 YYEKEE (reference sequence). The CDR3 runs to 16 residues. The CDR3 spells CASSSLGWNGNQPQHF.

This chain links TRBV27 with TRBJ2-5; TCRdb's D gene call, TRBD2, goes unchecked for lack of DNA. This CDR3 is built from 15 residues. Per germline, CDR1 MNHEY and CDR2 SMNVEV (reference sequence). CDR3 in amino acids: CASSHGTSGQETQYF.

The rearrangement uses TRBV20-1 and TRBJ2-1; the D call of TRBD1 rests on TCRdb alone, since no DNA is present to check it. The germline V gene encodes CDR1 DFQATT and CDR2 SNEGSKA (reference sequence). The CDR3 runs to 14 residues. CDR3 loop: CSARAHTGFDEQFF.

This chain connects TRBV12-3 or TRBV12-4 to TRBJ1-1; TCRdb's D gene call, TRBD1, goes unchecked for lack of DNA. This CDR3 has 13 residues. The CDR3 is CASRINRDTEAFF.

The chain uses TRBV20-1 and TRBJ1-2; TCRdb's D call of TRBD1 is untestable without DNA. The CDR3 extends over 15 amino acids. The V gene's germline CDR1 is DFQATT and CDR2 SNEGSKA (reference sequence). The CDR3 spells CSARSRVGGTYGYTF.

The V and J genes are TRBV7-2 and TRBJ2-3; TCRdb designates TRBD2, a call that cannot be tested without DNA. Germline CDR1 is SGHTA and CDR2 is FQGNSA. The length of the CDR3 is 16 residues. CDR3 loop: CASSLGRGGATDTQYF. Full variable domain (rest looked up from reference TRBV7-2 and TRBJ2-3): GAGVSQSPSNKVTEKGKDVELRCDPISGHTALYWYRQSLGQGLEFLIYFQGNSAPDKSGLPSDRFSAERTGGSVSTLTIQRTQQEDSAVYLCASSLGRGGATDTQYFGPGTRLTVL.

The chain is built from TRBV7-2 and TRBJ2-7; there is no DNA to check the TCRdb D call of TRBD2. The CDR3 loop spans 16 amino acids. Per germline, CDR1 SGHTA and CDR2 FQGNSA. The CDR3 loop reads CASSLASSPSSYEQYF.

J is TRBJ2-2 and V is TRBV5-1; checking the TCRdb D call of TRBD2 is not possible without DNA. CDR3 length equals 15 residues. Germline CDR1 reads SGHRS; CDR2 reads YFSETQ. This CDR3 is CASSPDIAGSGELFF.

The chain employs TRBV5-5 and TRBJ2-4; TCRdb picks TRBD1, but there is no DNA to check that call. The CDR3 is 17 amino acids. CDR1 and CDR2 (germline): SGHKS, YYEKEE (reference sequence). This CDR3 reads CASSLGIGRVDGDIQYF.

The chain employs TRBV27 and TRBJ2-2; as DNA is missing, the TRBD1 call by TCRdb cannot be tested. The CDR3 covers 15 residues. In germline, CDR1 is MNHEY, CDR2 SMNVEV (reference sequence). The CDR3 spells CASSPGRINTGELFF.

This chain links TRBV20-1 with TRBJ2-7; TCRdb's D gene call, TRBD1, goes unchecked for lack of DNA. This CDR3 has 15 amino acids. Germline lookup yields CDR1 DFQATT and CDR2 SNEGSKA (reference sequence). The CDR3: CSARIDGTGNGEQYF.

The chain carries TRBV11-2 and TRBJ1-6; TCRdb gives TRBD1 as the D gene, but with no DNA this cannot be confirmed. Germline V gives CDR1 SGHAT, CDR2 FQNNGV. This CDR3 comprises 14 residues. Here the CDR3 reads CASSLVAGNSPLHF.

The chain links TRBV12-3 or TRBV12-4 to TRBJ1-2; there is no DNA to check the TCRdb D call of TRBD1. This CDR3 contains 13 residues. The CDR3 region is CASSLSDRYGYTF.

The chain recombines TRBV28 with TRBJ1-1. Looked up from germline, CDR1 is MDHEN and CDR2 is SYDVKM. This CDR3 contains 15 residues. This chain's CDR3 is CASSYIGLRATEAFF. Together with reference TRBV28 and TRBJ1-1, the CDR3 gives the full variable domain: DVKVTQSSRYLVKRTGEKVFLECVQDMDHENMFWYRQDPGLGLRLIYFSYDVKMKEKGDIPEGYSVSREKKERFSLILESASTNQTSMYLCASSYIGLRATEAFFGQGTRLTVV.

This chain joins TRBV10-3 and TRBJ2-7; without DNA, the TCRdb call of TRBD1 cannot be checked. CDR1 is ENHRY, CDR2 SYGVKD, per germline. CDR3 length: 15 amino acids. CDR3 sequence: CAISLKGQGAYEQYF.

The chain carries TRBV11-1 and TRBJ2-1; TCRdb's D gene call, TRBD1, goes unchecked for lack of DNA. The CDR3 loop spans 13 amino acids. The germline gives CDR1 SGHAT, CDR2 FQDESV (reference sequence). CDR3 sequence reads: CASSLEGVAEQFF.

The chain recombines TRBV5-1 with TRBJ1-6. This CDR3 is built from 13 residues. In germline, CDR1 is SGHRS, CDR2 YFSETQ. The CDR3 here is CASSLDPQKPLHF.

The rearrangement joins TRBV14 to TRBJ2-4; TCRdb's assignment of TRBD2 cannot be checked, as there is no DNA. Germline-derived CDR1 and CDR2 are SGHDN and FVKESK. The CDR3 totals 18 residues. The CDR3 reads CASSQVSGGGSGENIQYF.

J is TRBJ1-2 and V is TRBV4-2. The length of the CDR3 is 15 residues. Germline CDR1 is LGHNA and CDR2 is YNFKEQ. This CDR3 is CASSQDWSISYGYTF.

CDR3: CASSDRPVFNEKLFF. V usage is TRBV7-9 and J usage is TRBJ1-4. This CDR3 contains 15 residues. Germline CDR1 is SEHNR and CDR2 is FQNEAQ (reference sequence).

The chain combines TRBV5-1 with TRBJ2-2; the TCRdb D gene call, TRBD2, has no DNA to confirm it. CDR1 is SGHRS and CDR2 is YFSETQ in the germline V gene. The CDR3 spans 18 residues. The CDR3 reads CASIWTSGSWNSTGELFF.